This passage covers 8 T cell receptor beta chains from one sample sequenced in a study of shared clonotypes between healthy human individuals. Using immunoSEQ multiplex PCR, the repertoire was profiled, and TCRdb retains in-frame clones only, with some absent. The sample has about 1,800,000 clones; approximately 95% are singletons. Naive CD8 cells, CD45RO-negative and positively selected for CCR7, excluded terminally differentiated effector memory CD45RA+ cells. The sequencing input was naive CD8+ T cells sorted from blood. All receptors come from a young man in good health.

The V and J genes are TRBV27 and TRBJ1-6; D call uncertain. Germline-derived CDR1 and CDR2 are MNHEY and SMNVEV (reference sequence). The V gene lost 2 bases and the J gene lost 3 bases, with 8 bases spanning the gap. The CDR3 runs to 15 residues. CDR3 in DNA: TGTGCCAGCAGTTTAGGAGGGCTCTATAATTCACCCCTCCACTTT. This gives the protein CASSLGGLYNSPLHF.

The chain has TRBV28 and TRBJ1-5, with D possibly TRBD1 on 6 matching bases. The CDR3 has 13 amino acids. Germline V gene data show CDR1 as MDHEN and CDR2 as SYDVKM. Trimming left V 8 bases short and J 5 bases short, with 13 bases between. The CDR3 here is CASARGGHQPQHF. In DNA, the CDR3 is TGTGCCAGCGCTCGGGGGGGGCATCAGCCCCAGCATTTT.

This sequence joins TRBV7-9 and TRBJ2-1, with TRBD2 matching 8 bases. This CDR3 region has 15 residues. Germline CDR1 reads SEHNR; CDR2 reads FQNEAQ (reference sequence). The J segment lost 6 bases and the V segment lost 4 bases, leaving 8 bases of the junction unmatched. This CDR3 reads CASSSGLVGVNEQFF. In DNA, the CDR3 is TGTGCCAGCAGCTCGGGACTAGTCGGGGTCAATGAGCAGTTCTTC.

CDR3 sequence (DNA): TGTGCCAGCAGCCGTGGCGAACTCCCCAACGAGCAGTACTTC. As protein: CASSRGELPNEQYF. The chain employs TRBV7-6 and TRBJ2-7, with D unresolved. The CDR3 is 14 amino acids. Trimming shortened V by 5 bases and J by 5 bases, and 16 bases separated the two germline ends. From germline, CDR1 is SGHVS and CDR2 FNYEAQ.

This chain joins TRBV4-3 and TRBJ2-7, with 7 bases aligning to TRBD1. Germline V CDR1 and CDR2: LGHNA, YSLEER. The length of the CDR3 is 14 residues. V gave up 4 bases and J gave up 1 base; unmatched junction bases: 4. CDR3 in amino acids: CASSPRQGSYEQYF. The CDR3 nucleotides read TGCGCCAGCAGCCCCCGACAGGGATCCTACGAGCAGTACTTC.

Regarding this clone: The same CDR3 can be traced to other DNA sequences in this sample. The rearrangement joins TRBV5-6 to TRBJ2-3; D is uncertain. This CDR3 is built from 12 residues. The ends were cut back, 0 bases at V and 4 bases at J, with 3 bases in the middle. The germline V gene encodes CDR1 SGHDT and CDR2 YYEEEE. The CDR3 coding sequence is TGTGCCAGCAGCTTGGGTTCAGATACGCAGTATTTT. Translating it yields CASSLGSDTQYF.

This clone was detected a few times. The V and J genes are TRBV7-9 and TRBJ1-4, with D hard to call. This CDR3 region has 12 residues. Between the trimmed V and J ends, which lost 6 bases and 0 bases, there was a span of 2 bases. In germline, CDR1 is SEHNR, CDR2 FQNEAQ (reference sequence). CDR3 protein: CASRATNEKLFF. CDR3 DNA: TGTGCCAGCAGAGCAACTAATGAAAAACTGTTTTTT.

The chain links TRBV5-1 to TRBJ1-4; 8 positions agree with TRBD1. V shed 0 bases, J shed 2 bases, and the junction held 3 bases outside the gene matches. Germline CDR1 SGHRS, CDR2 YFSETQ. The CDR3 has 16 residues. The CDR3 reads CASSLGQGWTNEKLFF. CDR3 DNA: TGCGCCAGCAGCTTGGGACAGGGGTGGACTAATGAAAAACTGTTTTTT.